This entry lists 27 T cell receptor beta chains sequenced from one sample in a study of cytomegalovirus exposure and HLA in healthy donors (dated by TCRdb to 2016 to 2017). The library was made by the immunoSEQ multiplex PCR assay. For the multiplex PCR, a mixture combining 60 forward primers for TCR Vbeta segments and 13 reverse primers for TCR Jbeta segments was used. Drawn from immuneACCESS, this table holds only the in-frame rearrangements with V and J called that TCRdb kept. Clones are partly lost; checked studies trace under half to an unresolved V gene and leave the rest unexplained. The sample table holds under 200,000 clones, of which around 84% were seen once. The ten largest clonotypes hold about 2.7% of the sample. The sequenced sample consisted of PBMCs. Receptors were obtained from a young man in good health and CMV-seropositive.

CDR3 residues: CASSFGQGLSGELFF. CDR3 DNA: TGTGCCAGCTCGTTTGGACAGGGTCTATCCGGGGAGCTGTTTTTT. V usage is TRBV18 and J usage is TRBJ2-2, with TRBD1 matching 8 bases. V lost 6 bases to trimming and J lost 6 bases; unmatched junction nucleotides: 9. Germline CDR1 is KGHSH and CDR2 is LQKENI. There are 15 residues in the CDR3.

The V call is TRBV27, the J call TRBJ1-1; no clear D. V lost 2 bases and J lost 7, with 11 bases in between. This CDR3 is 13 amino acids long. Germline CDR1 and CDR2: MNHEY and SMNVEV (reference sequence). The DNA of the CDR3 is TGTGCCAGCAGTTTAGTACTCCGGGGTGAAGCTTTCTTT. This codes for CASSLVLRGEAFF.

This clone was recorded a few times. The gene calls are TRBV19 and TRBJ1-4, with 7 bases matching TRBD1. This CDR3 is built from 16 residues. Germline V gene lookup returns CDR1 LNHDA and CDR2 SQIVND (reference sequence). V shed 0 bases, J shed 5 bases, and the junction held 6 bases outside the gene matches. For the CDR3, the DNA is TGTGCCAGTAGTATAGATCTGGAGACAGGGAATGAAAAACTGTTTTTT. This encodes CASSIDLETGNEKLFF.

The V call is TRBV6-4, the J call TRBJ2-1; 15 positions agree with TRBD2. V was pared by 5 bases and J by 8 bases, with 4 bases of the junction left unmatched. The length of the CDR3 is 15 residues. Per the germline V gene, CDR1 is MRHNA and CDR2 is SNTAGT. The CDR3: CASSPGTSGRYEQFF. As DNA, the CDR3 is TGTGCCAGCAGTCCCGGGACTAGCGGGAGGTATGAGCAGTTCTTC.

The chain combines TRBV29-1 with TRBJ2-7, with a weak D call TRBD2 (6 bases). With 7 bases removed from V and 6 bases from J, the gap between germline ends came to 19 bases. The CDR3 sequence is 13 residues long. Germline assignment: CDR1 SQVTM and CDR2 ANQGSEA. This CDR3 reads CSAHGTPSREQYV. The CDR3 region has the DNA TGCAGCGCACACGGGACTCCTTCCCGCGAGCAGTACGTC.

The chain combines TRBV19 with TRBJ1-2, with a weak D call TRBD1 (5 bases). CDR1 is LNHDA and CDR2 is SQIVND in the germline V gene (reference sequence). Trimming left V 8 bases short and J 4 bases short, with 14 bases between. This CDR3 region has 13 residues. CDR3 DNA sequence: TGTGCCAGTGGGGGGACTGTGCCCTATGGCTACACCTTC. It is translated as CASGGTVPYGYTF.

This rearrangement joins TRBV5-4 to TRBJ1-2, with a possible D match to TRBD1 (5 bases). In germline, CDR1 is SGHNT, CDR2 YYREEE (reference sequence). Between the trimmed V and J ends, which lost 0 bases and 6 bases, there was a span of 6 bases. The CDR3 extends over 12 amino acids. The DNA of the CDR3 is TGTGCCAGCAGCTTGGGGGGGGATGGCTACACCTTC. Residues: CASSLGGDGYTF.

The gene calls are TRBV21-1 and TRBJ2-7; the D call of TRBD2 is as the table states it, not checked on the DNA. TRBV21-1 is labeled a pseudogene. This CDR3 contains 13 residues. For the CDR3, the DNA is TGTGCCAGCAGCGAGGCAGGAGACTACGAGCAGTACGTC. Translated: CASSEAGDYEQYV.

This chain uses TRBV18 with TRBJ2-7, with 15 bases aligning to TRBD2. Trimming removed 8 bases from V and 6 bases from J; junction bases left unmatched: 5. The CDR3 is made up of 14 amino acids. Germline V gene data show CDR1 as KGHSH and CDR2 as LQKENI. In nucleotides, the CDR3 is TGTGCCAGCACTTCGGGACTAGCGGGAGGCGAGCAGTACGTC. Translation: CASTSGLAGGEQYV.

This chain uses TRBV5-6 with TRBJ2-2; 7 bases line up with TRBD2. Germline V gene data show CDR1 as SGHDT and CDR2 as YYEEEE. The length of the CDR3 is 17 residues. The trim removed 0 bases at V and 5 bases at J, leaving 10 bases unmatched. This chain's CDR3 is CASSLDFGRVGTGELFF. DNA for the CDR3: TGTGCCAGCAGCTTGGACTTTGGGAGGGTTGGGACCGGGGAGCTGTTTTTT.

This clone was seen more than once but under ten times. This chain uses TRBV5-5 with TRBJ1-5; 7 positions match TRBD1. V gave up 4 bases and J gave up 0 bases; unmatched junction bases: 1. The germline V gene has CDR1 SGHKS and CDR2 YYEKEE (reference sequence). The CDR3 runs to 14 residues. The CDR3 protein is CASSQGGSNQPQHF. Written as DNA, the CDR3 is TGTGCCAGCAGCCAGGGGGGTAGCAATCAGCCCCAGCATTTT. Full variable domain (missing parts from reference TRBV5-5 and TRBJ1-5): DAGVTQSPTHLIKTRGQQVTLRCSPISGHKSVSWYQQVLGQGPQFIFQYYEKEERGRGNFPDRFSARQFPNYSSELNVNALLLGDSALYLCASSQGGSNQPQHFGDGTRLSIL.

For the CDR3, the DNA is TGTGCCAGCAGCTTAGACCTTAGCCTTGAGCAGTTCTTC. It yields the protein CASSLDLSLEQFF. The chain couples TRBV11-2 to TRBJ2-1, with D hard to call. The length of the CDR3 is 13 residues. The germline V and J ends were trimmed by 0 bases and 9 bases, with 9 bases remaining between them. CDR1 and CDR2 from the germline V gene are SGHAT and FQNNGV.

CDR3 nucleotide sequence: TGTGCCAGCAGCCAAGGACTAGCGGGAGGGCCGGGCACAGATACGCAGTATTTT. It encodes CASSQGLAGGPGTDTQYF. V gene TRBV14 combines with J gene TRBJ2-3; TRBD2 agrees at 14 bases. Germline V gene sequence: CDR1 SGHDN, CDR2 FVKESK. This CDR3 has 18 amino acids. V dropped 1 base and J dropped 1; count of bases not matched to a gene: 4.

With respect to this clone: Distinct nucleotide sequences in the sample also encode this CDR3. The rearrangement uses TRBV5-1 and TRBJ2-7; D not certain. This CDR3 has 13 residues. The germline V gene encodes CDR1 SGHRS and CDR2 YFSETQ. Trimming removed 0 bases from V and 0 bases from J, with 4 bases in between. CDR3 nucleotide sequence: TGCGCCAGCAGCTTGGGCAGCTCCTACGAGCAGTACTTC. This codes for CASSLGSSYEQYF.

The chain is built from TRBV7-2 and TRBJ1-5; possible D gene TRBD1, 5 bases. Trimming left V 1 base short and J 7 bases short, with 8 bases between. This CDR3 contains 13 residues. CDR1 is SGHTA, CDR2 FQGNSA, per germline. CDR3 residues: CASSLGGDQPQHF. CDR3 DNA sequence: TGTGCCAGCAGCTTAGGGGGGGACCAGCCCCAGCATTTT.

This chain links TRBV5-8 with TRBJ1-2; the match to TRBD1 covers 7 bases. CDR3 length: 16 amino acids. V shed 0 bases and J 3 bases; nucleotides not matched to a gene: 8. CDR1 and CDR2 (germline): SGHTS, YDEGEE. CDR3 DNA: TGTGCCAGCAGCTTGGAGACAGGGCTCTCTGACTATGGCTACACCTTC. It is translated as CASSLETGLSDYGYTF.

The gene calls are TRBV19 and TRBJ2-2, with D maybe TRBD1 (5 bases). V was cut by 7 bases and J by 3 bases, with 15 bases left in between. Germline V CDR1 and CDR2: LNHDA, SQIVND (reference sequence). The CDR3 is made up of 15 amino acids. The CDR3 region is CASTDQGFDTGELFF. The CDR3, as DNA: TGTGCCAGTACCGATCAGGGATTTGACACCGGGGAGCTGTTTTTT.

V gene TRBV15 combines with J gene TRBJ1-5, with D possibly matching TRBD1 (5 bases). CDR3 length: 15 amino acids. Trimming stripped 3 bases from V and 2 bases from J, with 11 bases between. The germline CDR1 and CDR2 sequences are LNHNV and YYDKDF (reference sequence). The CDR3 spells CATSSQGIGNQPQHF. For the CDR3, the DNA is TGTGCCACCAGCAGTCAGGGCATCGGCAATCAGCCCCAGCATTTT.

J is TRBJ2-3 and V is TRBV7-8, with 9 bases aligning to TRBD2. The CDR3 has 17 amino acids. V trimming: 2 bases; J trimming: 3 bases; junction bases outside the gene matches: 9. CDR1 SGHVS and CDR2 FQNEAQ come from the germline V gene. CDR3: CASSLKFLAGLTDTQYF. DNA of the CDR3: TGTGCCAGCAGCTTAAAGTTCCTAGCGGGATTGACAGATACGCAGTATTTT.

The chain joins TRBV5-1 to TRBJ2-3, with 13 bases that match TRBD2. CDR1 SGHRS and CDR2 YFSETQ come from the germline V gene. The CDR3 sequence is 14 residues long. V trimming: 9 bases; J trimming: 6 bases; junction bases outside the gene matches: 7. The CDR3 nucleotides are TGCGCCACCTCACTAGCGGGAGGGCCGGATACGCAGTATTTT. Translation: CATSLAGGPDTQYF.

The gene calls are TRBV18 and TRBJ2-1, with D unclear. The CDR3 covers 13 residues. V lost 0 bases to trimming and J lost 6 bases, with 6 bases between them. Germline V gene lookup returns CDR1 KGHSH and CDR2 LQKENI. In DNA form, the CDR3 reads TGTGCCAGCTCACCACCCGGTACCAATGAGCAGTTCTTC. Its translation: CASSPPGTNEQFF.

The chain combines TRBV18 with TRBJ2-1; 7 bases map to TRBD2. Looked up from germline, CDR1 is KGHSH and CDR2 is LQKENI. The CDR3 sequence is 14 residues long. The V segment lost 6 bases and the J segment 10 bases; nucleotides outside the gene matches: 12. The CDR3 nucleotides read TGTGCCAGCTCTTTTCGAACGGGAGGAGGGGAGCAGTTCTTC. This gives the protein CASSFRTGGGEQFF.

This chain joins TRBV7-2 and TRBJ2-2; TRBD2 matches at 9 bases. The CDR3 length is 16 residues. J lost 4 bases, V lost 4 bases, and 7 bases had no gene match. Germline CDR1 reads SGHTA; CDR2 reads FQGNSA. CDR3 coding DNA: TGTGCCAGCAGCTCCCTGAGGCGGGAGGGCACCGGGGAGCTGTTTTTT. It yields the protein CASSSLRREGTGELFF. Variable domain in full (rest from reference TRBV7-2 and TRBJ2-2): GAGVSQSPSNKVTEKGKDVELRCDPISGHTALYWYRQSLGQGLEFLIYFQGNSAPDKSGLPSDRFSAERTGGSVSTLTIQRTQQEDSAVYLCASSSLRREGTGELFFGEGSRLTVL.

This chain joins TRBV19 and TRBJ2-3; TRBD2 matches 8 bases. The CDR3 is made up of 14 amino acids. In germline, CDR1 is LNHDA, CDR2 SQIVND (reference sequence). V gave up 7 bases and J gave up 0 bases; unmatched junction bases: 3. In DNA form, the CDR3 reads TGTGCCAGTATGGAGCGGGAGAGCACAGATACGCAGTATTTT. This gives the protein CASMERESTDTQYF.

The chain joins TRBV2 to TRBJ1-2, with D tentatively TRBD1 (6 bases). CDR1 is SNHLY and CDR2 is FYNNEI in the germline V gene. V gave up 7 bases and J gave up 4 bases, with 16 bases separating them. This CDR3 spans 14 amino acids. CDR3 bases: TGTGCCAGCACATATACAGGGCTTTCCTATGGCTACACCTTC. Translated: CASTYTGLSYGYTF.

This clone was counted a few times. V usage is TRBV18 and J usage is TRBJ1-1; D unresolved. The CDR3 totals 12 residues. Between the trimmed V and J ends, which lost 4 bases and 11 bases, there was a span of 14 bases. Germline V CDR1 and CDR2: KGHSH, LQKENI. The CDR3 region is CASSLGPSEAFF. The CDR3 bases are TGTGCCAGCTCACTCGGCCCCTCGGAGGCTTTCTTT.

This rearrangement joins TRBV16 to TRBJ1-1; D gene unclear. From germline, CDR1 is KGHSY and CDR2 FQNENV. The CDR3 runs 15 residues. Trimming cost V 0 bases and J 5 bases, with 13 bases left between them. CDR3 region: CASSQSISGGTEAFF. CDR3 nucleotide sequence: TGTGCCAGCAGCCAATCGATATCAGGCGGGACTGAAGCTTTCTTT.